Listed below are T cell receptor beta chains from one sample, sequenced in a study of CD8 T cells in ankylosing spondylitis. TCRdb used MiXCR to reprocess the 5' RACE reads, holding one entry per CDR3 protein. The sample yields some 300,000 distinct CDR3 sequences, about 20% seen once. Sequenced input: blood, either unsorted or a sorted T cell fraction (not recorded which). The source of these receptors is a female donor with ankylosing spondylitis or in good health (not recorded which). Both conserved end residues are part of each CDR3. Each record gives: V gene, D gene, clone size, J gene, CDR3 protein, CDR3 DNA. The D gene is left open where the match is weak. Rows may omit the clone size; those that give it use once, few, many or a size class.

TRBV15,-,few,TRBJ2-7,CATSREAGKPYEQYF,TGTGCCACCAGCAGAGAGGCAGGGAAGCCCTACGAGCAGTACTTC
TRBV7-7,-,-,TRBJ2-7,CASALTPGGEQYF,TGTGCCAGCGCCCTCACCCCGGGTGGGGAGCAGTACTTC
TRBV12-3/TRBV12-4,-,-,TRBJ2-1,CASSVSAGSYNEQFF,TGTGCCAGCAGTGTTTCAGCGGGTTCCTACAATGAGCAGTTCTTC
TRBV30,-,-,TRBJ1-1,CAWSVSGRAEAFF,TGTGCCTGGAGTGTATCTGGGAGAGCTGAAGCTTTCTTT
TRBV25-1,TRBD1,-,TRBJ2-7,CASSELDRGGEQYF,TGTGCCAGCAGTGAATTGGACAGGGGCGGCGAGCAGTACTTC
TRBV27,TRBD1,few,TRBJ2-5,CASSSTGQGRRETQYF,TGTGCCAGCAGTTCTACCGGACAGGGACGGAGAGAGACCCAGTACTTC
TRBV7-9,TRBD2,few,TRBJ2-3,CASSGAGAADTQYF,TGTGCCAGCAGCGGAGCGGGAGCGGCAGATACGCAGTATTTT
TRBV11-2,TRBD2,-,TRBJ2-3,CASSLGLAEPTDTQYF,TGTGCCAGCAGCTTAGGCCTAGCGGAGCCCACAGATACGCAGTATTTT
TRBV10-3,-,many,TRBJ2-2,CAIGGNTGELFF,TGTGCCATCGGCGGGAACACCGGGGAGCTGTTTTTT
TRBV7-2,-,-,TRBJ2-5,CASSLDLYQETQYF,TGTGCCAGCAGCTTAGATCTGTACCAAGAGACCCAGTACTTC
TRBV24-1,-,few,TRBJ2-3,CATSDSRGVSADTQYF,TGTGCCACCAGTGATTCGCGGGGTGTCAGCGCAGATACGCAGTATTTT
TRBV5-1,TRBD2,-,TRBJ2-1,CASSRSGRDHNEQFF,TGCGCCAGCAGCCGGAGCGGGAGGGACCACAATGAGCAGTTCTTC
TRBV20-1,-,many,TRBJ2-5,CSAGGGGETQYF,TGCAGTGCTGGAGGGGGGGGCGAGACCCAGTACTTC
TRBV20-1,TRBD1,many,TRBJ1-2,CSASNRGDGYTF,TGCAGTGCTTCGAACAGGGGGGACGGCTACACCTTC
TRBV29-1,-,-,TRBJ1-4,CSVDRQKATNEKLFF,TGCAGCGTAGACCGGCAGAAGGCAACTAATGAAAAACTGTTTTTT
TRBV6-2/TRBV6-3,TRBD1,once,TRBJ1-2,CASSNTGGYGYTF,TGTGCCAGCAGTAACACAGGGGGATATGGCTACACCTTC
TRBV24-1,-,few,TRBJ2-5,CATSDTGTKQETQYF,TGTGCCACCAGTGATACCGGGACGAAGCAAGAGACCCAGTACTTC
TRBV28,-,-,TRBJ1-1,CASSMMREAFF,TGTGCCAGCAGCATGATGAGGGAGGCTTTCTTT
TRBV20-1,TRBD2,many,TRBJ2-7,CSANPGGFSEQYF,TGCAGTGCTAACCCGGGAGGGTTTTCCGAGCAGTACTTC
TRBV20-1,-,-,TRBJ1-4,CSAGGGSNEKLFF,TGCAGTGCTGGAGGGGGATCTAATGAAAAACTGTTTTTT
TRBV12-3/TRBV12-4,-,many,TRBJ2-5,CASSWTAQETQYF,TGTGCCAGCAGTTGGACCGCCCAAGAGACCCAGTACTTC
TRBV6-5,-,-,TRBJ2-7,CASSSPNVPYEQYF,TGTGCCAGCAGTTCCCCTAACGTTCCCTACGAGCAGTACTTC